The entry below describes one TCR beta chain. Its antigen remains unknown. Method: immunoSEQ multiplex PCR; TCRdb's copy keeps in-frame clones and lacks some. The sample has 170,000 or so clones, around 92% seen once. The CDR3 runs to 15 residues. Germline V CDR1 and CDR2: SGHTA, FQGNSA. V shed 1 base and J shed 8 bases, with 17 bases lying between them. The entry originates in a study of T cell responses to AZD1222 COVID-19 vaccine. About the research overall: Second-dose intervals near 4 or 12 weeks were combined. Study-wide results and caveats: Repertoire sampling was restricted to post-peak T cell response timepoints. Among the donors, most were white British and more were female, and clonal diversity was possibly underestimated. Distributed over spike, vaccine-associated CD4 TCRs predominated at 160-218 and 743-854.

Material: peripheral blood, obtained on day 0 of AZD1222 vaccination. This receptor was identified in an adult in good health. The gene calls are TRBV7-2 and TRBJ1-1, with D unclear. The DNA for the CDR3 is TGTGCCAGCAGCTTAGGTCTGCTGGCTTCCGGAGAAGCTTTCTTT. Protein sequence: CASSLGLLASGEAFF.